This is a list of T cell receptor beta chains from one sample in a study of T cell responses to AZD1222 COVID-19 vaccine. Libraries were prepared by immunoSEQ multiplex PCR; TCRdb keeps only in-frame clonotypes and omits some of them. The sample lists about 100,000 clones; about 86% were seen once. Source: peripheral blood, taken on day 0 of AZD1222 vaccination. The source of these receptors is an adult in good health. CDR3s include the opening cysteine and the closing phenylalanine or tryptophan. Fields, in order: clone size, D gene, V gene, J gene, CDR3 length, CDR3 DNA, CDR3 protein. The D gene is left open where the match is weak. Some rows mark clone size as missing; the rest say once, few, many or name a class of expanded clone.

clone size: few
D gene: -
V gene: TRBV7-7
J gene: TRBJ2-7
CDR3 length: 15
CDR3 DNA: TGTGCCAGCAGCCCCGGACAGAAGTTATACTACGAGCAGTACTTC
CDR3 protein: CASSPGQKLYYEQYF

clone size: -
D gene: -
V gene: TRBV11-3
J gene: TRBJ2-1
CDR3 length: 15
CDR3 DNA: TGTGCCAGCAGCCTACTCGTGCGGCCAGACAATGAGCAGTTCTTC
CDR3 protein: CASSLLVRPDNEQFF

clone size: -
D gene: -
V gene: TRBV9
J gene: TRBJ2-3
CDR3 length: 11
CDR3 DNA: TGTGCCAGCGGAGAGGCGGATACGCAGTATTTT
CDR3 protein: CASGEADTQYF

clone size: -
D gene: -
V gene: TRBV6-1
J gene: TRBJ2-2
CDR3 length: 15
CDR3 DNA: TGTGCCAGCAGTGACCCAGGCCCCATCCCCGGGGAGCTGTTTTTT
CDR3 protein: CASSDPGPIPGELFF

clone size: -
D gene: TRBD1
V gene: TRBV7-9
J gene: TRBJ2-2
CDR3 length: 14
CDR3 DNA: TGTGCCAGCAGCTTAGCAGGACAGGCCGGGGAGCTGTTTTTT
CDR3 protein: CASSLAGQAGELFF

clone size: -
D gene: -
V gene: TRBV30
J gene: TRBJ1-3
CDR3 length: 15
CDR3 DNA: TGTGCCTGGAGTGTATATAGGGACTCTGGAAACACCATATATTTT
CDR3 protein: CAWSVYRDSGNTIYF

clone size: few
D gene: -
V gene: TRBV18
J gene: TRBJ2-1
CDR3 length: 14
CDR3 DNA: TGTGCCAGCTCACCAGAGCGGGTATACAATGAGCAGTTCTTC
CDR3 protein: CASSPERVYNEQFF

clone size: -
D gene: -
V gene: TRBV18
J gene: TRBJ1-2
CDR3 length: 13
CDR3 DNA: TGTGCCAGCTCACCTGGAGAGGGCGATGGCTACACCTTC
CDR3 protein: CASSPGEGDGYTF

clone size: once
D gene: -
V gene: TRBV4-2
J gene: TRBJ2-5
CDR3 length: 17
CDR3 DNA: TGTGCCAGCAGCCAAGGCGTGGGGGCCGGAGGCTCAGAGACCCAGTACTTC
CDR3 protein: CASSQGVGAGGSETQYF

clone size: -
D gene: -
V gene: TRBV2
J gene: TRBJ2-7
CDR3 length: 12
CDR3 DNA: TGTGCCAGCAGCCTTCATTCGGACGAGCAGTACTTC
CDR3 protein: CASSLHSDEQYF

clone size: -
D gene: -
V gene: TRBV9
J gene: TRBJ2-5
CDR3 length: 13
CDR3 DNA: TGTGCCAGCAGCTCCGGGGTCGGTGAGACCCAGTACTTC
CDR3 protein: CASSSGVGETQYF

clone size: -
D gene: TRBD2
V gene: TRBV7-9
J gene: TRBJ2-7
CDR3 length: 14
CDR3 DNA: TGTGCCAGCAGCTCGACTAGCGGGAAAGTCGAGCAGTACTTC
CDR3 protein: CASSSTSGKVEQYF

clone size: -
D gene: -
V gene: TRBV25-1
J gene: TRBJ2-5
CDR3 length: 14
CDR3 DNA: TGTGCCAGCAGTCCCTTGGGGATTCAAGAGACCCAGTACTTC
CDR3 protein: CASSPLGIQETQYF

clone size: -
D gene: -
V gene: TRBV7-2
J gene: TRBJ2-7
CDR3 length: 15
CDR3 DNA: TGTGCCAGCAGCCGCTCGCTAGGGGCGCAGGACGAGCAGTACTTC
CDR3 protein: CASSRSLGAQDEQYF

clone size: -
D gene: TRBD1
V gene: TRBV10-3
J gene: TRBJ2-7
CDR3 length: 12
CDR3 DNA: TGTGCCACCCTGGGGGACAGCTACGAGCAGTACTTC
CDR3 protein: CATLGDSYEQYF

clone size: -
D gene: -
V gene: TRBV12-5
J gene: TRBJ1-4
CDR3 length: 14
CDR3 DNA: TGTGCTAGTGGTTTGCTGCAGGATAATGAAAAACTGTTTTTT
CDR3 protein: CASGLLQDNEKLFF

clone size: once
D gene: -
V gene: TRBV6-5
J gene: TRBJ1-6
CDR3 length: 14
CDR3 DNA: TGTGCCAGCAGTTACTCCATCAAAAATTCACCCCTCCACTTT
CDR3 protein: CASSYSIKNSPLHF

clone size: -
D gene: -
V gene: TRBV24-1
J gene: TRBJ2-3
CDR3 length: 14
CDR3 DNA: TGTGCCACCAGTGTCAGAGAGAGCACAGATACGCAGTATTTT
CDR3 protein: CATSVRESTDTQYF

clone size: -
D gene: -
V gene: TRBV3-1/TRBV3-2
J gene: TRBJ2-5
CDR3 length: 12
CDR3 DNA: TGTGCCAGCAGCCATCCTCAAGAGACCCAGTACTTC
CDR3 protein: CASSHPQETQYF

clone size: -
D gene: -
V gene: TRBV6-4
J gene: TRBJ2-1
CDR3 length: 13
CDR3 DNA: TGTGCCAGCAGTGTAGCGGCGTACAATGAGCAGTTCTTC
CDR3 protein: CASSVAAYNEQFF

clone size: -
D gene: -
V gene: TRBV24-1
J gene: TRBJ2-1
CDR3 length: 13
CDR3 DNA: TGTGCCACCTCAAGGACTACCTACAATGAGCAGTTCTTC
CDR3 protein: CATSRTTYNEQFF

clone size: -
D gene: -
V gene: TRBV7-9
J gene: TRBJ2-2
CDR3 length: 14
CDR3 DNA: TGTGCCAGCAGCTACGGCACAGGAACCGGGGAGCTGTTTTTT
CDR3 protein: CASSYGTGTGELFF

clone size: -
D gene: -
V gene: TRBV15
J gene: TRBJ2-3
CDR3 length: 13
CDR3 DNA: TGTGCCACCAGCAGCGGTAGGGACTGGGGGCAGTATTTT
CDR3 protein: CATSSGRDWGQYF

clone size: -
D gene: TRBD1
V gene: TRBV18
J gene: TRBJ2-3
CDR3 length: 15
CDR3 DNA: TGTGCCAGCTCACCATGGGACAGGGGCACAGATACGCAGTATTTT
CDR3 protein: CASSPWDRGTDTQYF

clone size: -
D gene: -
V gene: TRBV11-3
J gene: TRBJ2-7
CDR3 length: 15
CDR3 DNA: TGTGCCAGCAGCTTAGGAGCCAGCAGCTCCTACGAGCAGTACTTC
CDR3 protein: CASSLGASSSYEQYF

clone size: -
D gene: -
V gene: TRBV6-2/TRBV6-3
J gene: TRBJ2-7
CDR3 length: 14
CDR3 DNA: TGTGCCAGCAGTCAACGGCGGGTACTCTACGAGCAGTACTTC
CDR3 protein: CASSQRRVLYEQYF

clone size: -
D gene: TRBD2
V gene: TRBV14
J gene: TRBJ2-7
CDR3 length: 17
CDR3 DNA: TGTGCCAGCAGCCAAGCCTTTTTCGGGAGGTCGGCCTACGAGCAGTACTTC
CDR3 protein: CASSQAFFGRSAYEQYF

clone size: -
D gene: TRBD1
V gene: TRBV12-5
J gene: TRBJ1-1
CDR3 length: 15
CDR3 DNA: TGTGCTAGTGGTCCGACGGACAGGGTGGACACTGAAGCTTTCTTT
CDR3 protein: CASGPTDRVDTEAFF

clone size: once
D gene: -
V gene: TRBV7-9
J gene: TRBJ1-1
CDR3 length: 13
CDR3 DNA: TGTGCCAGCAGCTTTCCCAGGAACACTGAAGCTTTCTTT
CDR3 protein: CASSFPRNTEAFF

clone size: -
D gene: TRBD2
V gene: TRBV11-3
J gene: TRBJ2-5
CDR3 length: 15
CDR3 DNA: TGTGCCAGCAGCGCCGGGACAGCGGGGGGAGAGACCCAGTACTTC
CDR3 protein: CASSAGTAGGETQYF

clone size: -
D gene: -
V gene: TRBV18
J gene: TRBJ1-5
CDR3 length: 15
CDR3 DNA: TGTGCCAGCTCACATAAAGGACAGCTCAATCAGCCCCAGCATTTT
CDR3 protein: CASSHKGQLNQPQHF

clone size: -
D gene: TRBD2
V gene: TRBV7-2
J gene: TRBJ2-5
CDR3 length: 15
CDR3 DNA: TGTGCCAGCAGCTTACCGGGGCGGGGGGGAGAGACCCAGTACTTC
CDR3 protein: CASSLPGRGGETQYF

clone size: -
D gene: -
V gene: TRBV15
J gene: TRBJ2-3
CDR3 length: 17
CDR3 DNA: TGTGCCACCAGCAGAGATTTGCTAGCTAGCCACACAGATACGCAGTATTTT
CDR3 protein: CATSRDLLASHTDTQYF

clone size: -
D gene: TRBD2
V gene: TRBV7-2
J gene: TRBJ2-1
CDR3 length: 16
CDR3 DNA: TGTGCCAGCAGCTTAGTGCGGCTAGCGGGGGGAAATGAGCAGTTCTTC
CDR3 protein: CASSLVRLAGGNEQFF

clone size: once
D gene: -
V gene: TRBV19
J gene: TRBJ1-5
CDR3 length: 16
CDR3 DNA: TGTGCCAGTAGTATTGATCGGGTTTCGGGCAATCAGCCCCAGCATTTT
CDR3 protein: CASSIDRVSGNQPQHF

clone size: once
D gene: -
V gene: TRBV5-1
J gene: TRBJ2-2
CDR3 length: 15
CDR3 DNA: TGCGCCAGCAGAATAGGCGACAGAAACACCGGGGAGCTGTTTTTT
CDR3 protein: CASRIGDRNTGELFF

clone size: -
D gene: -
V gene: TRBV19
J gene: TRBJ1-5
CDR3 length: 14
CDR3 DNA: TGTGCCAGTAGTATGGGAGATAGCAATCAGCCCCAGCATTTT
CDR3 protein: CASSMGDSNQPQHF